Shown below are 19 T cell receptor beta chains from a single sample sequenced in a study of T cell changes during pregnancy in multiple sclerosis (dated by TCRdb to the late 2010s). The library was obtained by the immunoSEQ multiplex PCR assay. The source is immuneACCESS, and TCRdb retained only in-frame sequences with V and J called. Part of the clones is not carried over; for the studies checked, unresolved V genes explain less than half of this, and the remainder is unexplained. The table for this sample lists 68,000 or so clones; under 95% of them were counted only once. The ten largest clones take up 0.86% of the sample. The sequencing here drew on peripheral blood, taken in the second trimester of pregnancy. All receptors come from a female donor with multiple sclerosis, enrolled in a pregnancy study.

The chain recombines TRBV5-1 with TRBJ1-1; 7 bases map to TRBD1. V gave up 0 bases and J gave up 1 base; unmatched junction bases: 0. CDR3 length: 14 amino acids. Per germline, CDR1 SGHRS and CDR2 YFSETQ. CDR3: CASSLGDRNTEAFF. In nucleotides, the CDR3 is TGCGCCAGCAGCTTGGGGGACAGGAACACTGAAGCTTTCTTT.

This clone was detected only once. The chain carries TRBV4-3 and TRBJ1-1, with TRBD1 identical over 10 bases. The CDR3 has 12 residues. CDR1 and CDR2 (germline): LGHNA, YSLEER. With 3 bases clipped from V and 9 bases from J, the junction kept 1 base outside the gene matches. CDR3 sequence reads: CASSHDRGQAFF. The CDR3 DNA reads as TGCGCCAGCAGCCATGACAGGGGGCAAGCTTTCTTT.

V is TRBV28 and J is TRBJ1-2; D unresolved. Per the germline V gene, CDR1 is MDHEN and CDR2 is SYDVKM. The CDR3 runs 13 residues. Trimming took off 3 bases at V and 4 bases at J, with 9 bases between the two ends. The CDR3 bases are TGTGCCAGCAGTTTTTTGTCCGTCTATGGCTACACCTTC. This codes for CASSFLSVYGYTF.

The V and J genes are TRBV4-2 and TRBJ2-1; possibly TRBD2 for D (6 bases). The germline V gene has CDR1 LGHNA and CDR2 YNFKEQ. CDR3 length: 18 residues. Trimming stripped 2 bases from V and 4 bases from J, with 21 bases between. CDR3 sequence reads: CASSQSDTWGDLYNEQFF. As DNA, the CDR3 is TGTGCCAGCAGCCAATCGGATACGTGGGGGGACCTTTACAATGAGCAGTTCTTC.

The chain couples TRBV7-6 to TRBJ2-5; D not certain. Trimming cost V 4 bases and J 5 bases, with 8 bases left between them. Looked up from germline, CDR1 is SGHVS and CDR2 is FNYEAQ. The CDR3 has 12 residues. This CDR3 reads CASSSSQETQYF. CDR3 sequence (DNA): TGTGCCAGCAGCTCCTCCCAGGAGACCCAGTACTTC.

The V and J genes are TRBV29-1 and TRBJ2-5; TRBD1 might be the D (5 bases). The V end lost 7 bases, the J end lost 0 bases, and 9 bases lay between the germline ends. The CDR3 has 12 residues. CDR1 and CDR2 from the germline V gene are SQVTM and ANQGSEA. The CDR3 nucleotides read TGCAGCGGACAGACAGACCAAGAGACCCAGTACTTC. Encoded protein: CSGQTDQETQYF.

This clone was recorded once. The chain employs TRBV14 and TRBJ2-2; the match to TRBD2 covers 8 bases. The CDR3 runs to 16 residues. The ends lost 0 bases at V and 7 bases at J; junction bases unmatched: 7. Looked up from germline, CDR1 is SGHDN and CDR2 is FVKESK. DNA for the CDR3: TGTGCCAGCAGCCAAGAACCCGGGACTAGTAGCGGGGAGCTGTTTTTT. Encoded protein: CASSQEPGTSSGELFF.

This chain connects TRBV5-4 to TRBJ2-3, with TRBD2 matching over 14 bases. The junction had 8 bases not matched to a gene; V was cut back by 3 bases and J by 5 bases. The CDR3 is 17 amino acids. Germline-derived CDR1 and CDR2 are SGHNT and YYREEE (reference sequence). The CDR3 loop reads CASSSVTSGGAGDTQYF. The CDR3 DNA reads TGTGCCAGCAGCTCGGTGACTAGCGGGGGGGCGGGAGATACGCAGTATTTT.

V is TRBV7-2 and J is TRBJ2-1, with 7 bases matching TRBD1. This CDR3 spans 14 amino acids. Germline CDR1 and CDR2: SGHTA and FQGNSA. V gave up 8 bases and J gave up 5 bases; unmatched junction bases: 9. The CDR3 nucleotides are TGTGCCAGCTTACAGGGGCCTGCGAACAATGAGCAGTTCTTC. Protein product: CASLQGPANNEQFF. Complete variable domain (other parts from reference TRBV7-2 and TRBJ2-1): GAGVSQSPSNKVTEKGKDVELRCDPISGHTALYWYRQSLGQGLEFLIYFQGNSAPDKSGLPSDRFSAERTGGSVSTLTIQRTQQEDSAVYLCASLQGPANNEQFFGPGTRLTVL.

The J gene is TRBJ2-3, the V gene TRBV12-5; D possibly corresponds to TRBD1 (6 bases). The germline V gene encodes CDR1 LGHNT and CDR2 FRNRAP. The CDR3 loop spans 18 amino acids. V was clipped by 3 bases and J by 2 bases, with 21 bases between them. CDR3 nucleotides: TGTGCTAGTGGTTTCGGACAGAGGACCGAGGAAGTCACAGATACGCAGTATTTT. It translates to CASGFGQRTEEVTDTQYF.

V and J are TRBV9 and TRBJ1-2; 8 nucleotides agree with TRBD1. This CDR3 spans 16 amino acids. Germline V gene lookup returns CDR1 SGDLS and CDR2 YYNGEE. The V gene end was trimmed by 0 bases and the J gene end by 5 bases; junction bases not matched to a gene: 9. The CDR3 nucleotides are TGTGCCAGCAGCGTAGTGAGTCCGGGACAGGAATATGGCTACACCTTC. Its protein is CASSVVSPGQEYGYTF.

The V gene is TRBV13, the J gene TRBJ2-3; D might be TRBD2 (7 bases). CDR1 PRHDT and CDR2 FYEKMQ come from the germline V gene (reference sequence). This CDR3 comprises 15 residues. V was cut by 2 bases and J by 6 bases, with 15 bases left in between. CDR3 residues: CASSLRGGPRDTQYF. CDR3 DNA: TGTGCCAGCAGCTTAAGGGGGGGCCCCCGCGATACGCAGTATTTT.

The chain employs TRBV7-6 and TRBJ2-3; D is ambiguous. Germline loops: CDR1 SGHVS, CDR2 FNYEAQ. The CDR3 is 16 amino acids. V lost 1 base, J lost 0 bases, and 11 bases lay in between. CDR3 amino acids: CASSLGAGSSTDTQYF. For the CDR3, the DNA is TGTGCCAGCAGCTTAGGTGCAGGCTCTAGCACAGATACGCAGTATTTT. The whole variable domain, filled in from reference TRBV7-6 and TRBJ2-3, reads GAGVSQSPRYKVTKRGQDVALRCDPISGHVSLYWYRQALGQGPEFLTYFNYEAQQDKSGLPNDRFSAERPEGSISTLTIQRTEQRDSAMYRCASSLGAGSSTDTQYFGPGTRLTVL.

V gene TRBV11-3 combines with J gene TRBJ2-1, with 9 nucleotides matching TRBD2. CDR3 size: 15 residues. V gave up 5 bases and J gave up 4 bases; unmatched junction bases: 6. The germline CDR1 and CDR2 sequences are SGHNT and YENEEA. The CDR3 is CASSKGGLAYNEQFF. The CDR3 region has the DNA TGTGCCAGCAGCAAAGGGGGACTAGCATACAATGAGCAGTTCTTC.

The chain has TRBV6-1 and TRBJ2-1, with 9 bases fitting TRBD1. This CDR3 comprises 15 residues. Germline V gene sequence: CDR1 MNHNS, CDR2 SASEGT. With V trimmed by 8 bases and J by 0 bases, 5 bases remained unmatched. The CDR3 DNA reads TGTGCCAGCTGCCGGGACAGGGTCTCCTACAATGAGCAGTTCTTC. It translates to CASCRDRVSYNEQFF.

This chain joins TRBV7-9 and TRBJ2-5; 11 bases are shared with TRBD2. Trimming took 5 bases from V and 1 from J; bases not matched to a gene: 6. The germline CDR1 and CDR2 sequences are SEHNR and FQNEAQ (reference sequence). The CDR3 extends over 16 amino acids. CDR3: CASSKTSGASQETQYF. The CDR3 DNA sequence: TGTGCCAGCAGCAAGACTAGCGGGGCCTCCCAAGAGACCCAGTACTTC.

V usage is TRBV5-6 and J usage is TRBJ1-3, with a tentative D call TRBD1 (5 bases). This CDR3 region has 14 residues. V was trimmed by 0 bases and J by 4 bases, leaving 8 bases between them. Germline-derived CDR1 and CDR2 are SGHDT and YYEEEE. Written as DNA, the CDR3 is TGTGCCAGCAGCTTGGTAGGGGTCGGAAACACCATATATTTT. It codes for CASSLVGVGNTIYF.

J is TRBJ1-1 and V is TRBV6-4; D call uncertain. The CDR3 spans 12 residues. Germline V lookup: CDR1 MRHNA, CDR2 SNTAGT. The V and J ends lost 2 bases and 6 bases respectively, with 7 bases between them. CDR3 DNA sequence: TGTGCCAGCAGTGACGGAGCGTCTGAAGCTTTCTTT. This gives the protein CASSDGASEAFF.

This chain uses TRBV9 with TRBJ2-5; 10 nucleotides match TRBD2. Looked up from germline, CDR1 is SGDLS and CDR2 is YYNGEE. Trimming at V came to 0 bases and at J to 3 bases, leaving 2 bases not matched to a gene. This CDR3 comprises 15 residues. CDR3 region: CASSVGLAGEETQYF. CDR3 nucleotide sequence: TGTGCCAGCAGCGTAGGGCTAGCGGGGGAAGAGACCCAGTACTTC.